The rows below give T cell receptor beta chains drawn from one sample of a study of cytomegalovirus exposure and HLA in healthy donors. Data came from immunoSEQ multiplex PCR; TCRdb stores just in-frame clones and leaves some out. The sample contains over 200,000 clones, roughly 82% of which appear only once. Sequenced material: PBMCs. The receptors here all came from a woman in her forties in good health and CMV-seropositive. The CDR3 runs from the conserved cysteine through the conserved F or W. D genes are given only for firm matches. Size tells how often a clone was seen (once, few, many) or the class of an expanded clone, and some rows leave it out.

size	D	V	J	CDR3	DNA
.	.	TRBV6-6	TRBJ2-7	CASSLQGVYEQYF	TGTGCCAGCAGTTTACAAGGGGTCTACGAGCAGTACTTC
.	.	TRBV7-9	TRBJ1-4	CASSLGVEKLFF	TGTGCCAGCAGCTTAGGCGTTGAAAAACTGTTTTTT
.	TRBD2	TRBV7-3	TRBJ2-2	CASSLRAGAVTGELFF	TGTGCCAGCAGCTTAAGAGCGGGGGCTGTCACCGGGGAGCTGTTTTTT
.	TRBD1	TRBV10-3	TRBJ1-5	CAISNGQGGVSNQPQHF	TGTGCCATCAGCAATGGACAGGGAGGGGTTAGCAATCAGCCCCAGCATTTT
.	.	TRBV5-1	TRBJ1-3	CASSWTDQSSGNTIYF	TGCGCCAGCAGCTGGACAGATCAGAGCTCTGGAAACACCATATATTTT
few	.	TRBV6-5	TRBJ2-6	CASSYRGSGANVLTF	TGTGCCAGCAGTTACAGAGGATCTGGGGCCAACGTCCTGACTTTC
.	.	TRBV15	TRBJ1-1	CATSSQDRPTEAFF	TGTGCCACCAGCAGCCAGGACAGACCAACTGAAGCTTTCTTT
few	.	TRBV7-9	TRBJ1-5	CASSFSNRPNQPQHF	TGTGCCAGCAGCTTCTCTAACAGGCCCAATCAGCCCCAGCATTTT
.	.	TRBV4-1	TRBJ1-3	CASSPGGAGNTIYF	TGCGCCAGCAGCCCCGGAGGTGCTGGAAACACCATATATTTT
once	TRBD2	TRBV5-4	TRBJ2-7	CASSLKGRGSYEQYF	TGTGCCAGCAGCCTCAAAGGGCGGGGGAGTTACGAGCAGTACTTC
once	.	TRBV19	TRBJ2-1	CASSPTSKHNEQFF	TGTGCCAGTAGCCCAACTAGCAAACACAATGAGCAGTTCTTC
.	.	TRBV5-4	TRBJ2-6	CASSLWARAGSLAGANVLTF	TGTGCCAGCAGCTTGTGGGCCCGGGCAGGGTCCTTAGCCGGGGCCAACGTCCTGACTTTC
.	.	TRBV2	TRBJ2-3	CASSEAGGRTDTQYF	TGTGCCAGCAGTGAAGCGGGGGGTCGCACAGATACGCAGTATTTT
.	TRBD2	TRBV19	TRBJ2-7	CASSETSGVYEQYF	TGTGCCAGTAGCGAGACTAGCGGGGTATACGAGCAGTACTTC
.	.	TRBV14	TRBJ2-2	CASSREGRVKTGELFF	TGTGCCAGCAGCCGAGAAGGCAGGGTGAAGACCGGGGAGCTGTTTTTT
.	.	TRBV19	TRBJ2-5	CASSEQGGGQETQYF	TGTGCCAGTAGTGAACAGGGCGGAGGCCAAGAGACCCAGTACTTC
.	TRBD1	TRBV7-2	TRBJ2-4	CASSAGTGSLAKNIQYF	TGTGCCAGCAGCGCCGGGACAGGAAGTCTAGCCAAAAACATTCAGTACTTC
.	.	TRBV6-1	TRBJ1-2	CASTFTAYGYTF	TGTGCCAGCACTTTTACAGCCTATGGCTACACCTTC
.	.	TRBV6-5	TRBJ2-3	CASSYAGGQFGDTQYF	TGTGCCAGCAGTTACGCGGGGGGACAGTTCGGAGATACGCAGTATTTT
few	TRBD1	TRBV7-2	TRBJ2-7	CASSLLSGGPYEQYF	TGTGCCAGCAGCTTATTGTCAGGGGGACCCTACGAGCAGTACTTC
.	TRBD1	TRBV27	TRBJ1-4	CASSPTGGPNEKLFF	TGTGCCAGCAGTCCAACAGGGGGCCCTAATGAAAAACTGTTTTTT
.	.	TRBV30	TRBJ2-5	CAFSVQETQYF	TGTGCCTTCTCAGTACAAGAGACCCAGTACTTC
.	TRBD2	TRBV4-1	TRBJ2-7	CASSQDTSGRYEQYF	TGCGCCAGCAGCCAAGATACTAGCGGGAGGTACGAGCAGTACTTC
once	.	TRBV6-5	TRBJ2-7	CASRETQGDEQYF	TGTGCCAGCAGAGAAACACAGGGAGACGAGCAGTACTTC
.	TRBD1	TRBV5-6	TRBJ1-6	CASSSGDRGNSPLHF	TGTGCCAGCAGCTCAGGGGACAGGGGGAATTCACCCCTCCACTTT
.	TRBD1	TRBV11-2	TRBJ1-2	CASSPRGQGNYGYTF	TGTGCCAGCAGCCCACGCGGACAGGGGAACTATGGCTACACCTTC
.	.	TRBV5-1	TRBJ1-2	CASSLELTANYGYTF	TGCGCCAGCAGCTTGGAACTTACAGCAAACTATGGCTACACCTTC
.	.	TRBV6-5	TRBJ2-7	CASSYSAVGGEQYF	TGTGCCAGCAGTTACTCGGCGGTGGGGGGCGAGCAGTACTTC
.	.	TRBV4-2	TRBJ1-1	CASSQAPQTGNTEAFF	TGTGCCAGCAGCCAAGCCCCCCAGACAGGGAACACTGAAGCTTTCTTT
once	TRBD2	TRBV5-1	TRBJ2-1	CASSSGRGGNEQFF	TGCGCCAGCAGCTCGGGACGGGGAGGGAATGAGCAGTTCTTC
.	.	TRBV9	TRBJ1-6	CASSVGGRAGDSPLHF	TGTGCCAGCAGCGTAGGGGGGAGGGCAGGGGATTCACCCCTCCACTTT